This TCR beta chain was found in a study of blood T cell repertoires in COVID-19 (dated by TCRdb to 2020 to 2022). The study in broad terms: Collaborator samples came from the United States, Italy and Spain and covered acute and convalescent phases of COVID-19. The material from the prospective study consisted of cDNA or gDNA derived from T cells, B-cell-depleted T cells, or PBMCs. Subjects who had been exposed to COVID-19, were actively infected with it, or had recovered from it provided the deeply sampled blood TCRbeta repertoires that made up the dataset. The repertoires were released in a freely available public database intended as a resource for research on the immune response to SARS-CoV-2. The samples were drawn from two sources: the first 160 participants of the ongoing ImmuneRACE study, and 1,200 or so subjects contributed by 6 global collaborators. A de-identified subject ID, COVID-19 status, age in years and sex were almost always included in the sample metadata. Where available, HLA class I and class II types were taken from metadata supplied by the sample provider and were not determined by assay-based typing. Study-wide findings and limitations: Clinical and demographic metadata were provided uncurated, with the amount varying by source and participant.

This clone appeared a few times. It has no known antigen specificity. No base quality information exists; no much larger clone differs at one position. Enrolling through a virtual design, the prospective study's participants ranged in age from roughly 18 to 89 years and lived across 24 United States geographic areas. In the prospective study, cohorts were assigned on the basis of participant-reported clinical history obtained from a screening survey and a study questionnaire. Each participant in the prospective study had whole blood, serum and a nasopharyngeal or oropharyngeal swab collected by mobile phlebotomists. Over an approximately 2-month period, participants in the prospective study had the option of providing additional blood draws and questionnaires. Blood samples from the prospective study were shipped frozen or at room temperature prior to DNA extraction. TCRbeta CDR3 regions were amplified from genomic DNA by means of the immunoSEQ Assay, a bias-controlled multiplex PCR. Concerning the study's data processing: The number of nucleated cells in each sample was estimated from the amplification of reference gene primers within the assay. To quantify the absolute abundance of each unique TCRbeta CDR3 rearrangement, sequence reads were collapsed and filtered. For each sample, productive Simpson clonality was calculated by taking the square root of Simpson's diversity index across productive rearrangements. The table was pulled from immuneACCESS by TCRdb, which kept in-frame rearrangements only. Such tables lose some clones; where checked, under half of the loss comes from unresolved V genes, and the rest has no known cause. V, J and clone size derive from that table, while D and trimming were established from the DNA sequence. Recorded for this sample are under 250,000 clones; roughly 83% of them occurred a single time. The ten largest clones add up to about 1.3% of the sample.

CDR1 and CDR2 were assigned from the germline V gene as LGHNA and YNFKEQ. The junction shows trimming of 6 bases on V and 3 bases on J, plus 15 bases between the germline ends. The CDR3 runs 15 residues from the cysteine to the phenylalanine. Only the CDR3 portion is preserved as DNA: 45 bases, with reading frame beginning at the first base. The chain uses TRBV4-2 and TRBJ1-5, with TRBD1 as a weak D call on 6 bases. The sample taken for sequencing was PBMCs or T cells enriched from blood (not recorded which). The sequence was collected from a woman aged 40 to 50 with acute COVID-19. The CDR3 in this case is CASRAGVAYNQPQHF. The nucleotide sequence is TGTGCCAGCAGGGCAGGGGTAGCTTACAATCAGCCCCAGCATTTT.